The 32 T cell receptor beta chains in this list originate from one sample, sequenced in a study of beta chain features in type 1 diabetes. All of the isolated RNA was reverse transcribed, so expressed TCRB transcripts were sequenced. Method: immunoSEQ multiplex PCR; TCRdb's copy keeps in-frame clones and lacks some. The sample shows some 150,000 clones, over 9.5% of them seen only once. The sample taken for sequencing was naive CD4+ T cells from blood. The receptor source for this set is a man aged 18 to 29 in good health.

This clone was observed a few times. The chain joins TRBV7-6 to TRBJ2-3, with D perhaps matching TRBD1 (6 bases). Germline V lookup: CDR1 SGHVS, CDR2 FNYEAQ. The CDR3 extends over 13 amino acids. V lost 4 bases and J lost 7, with 12 bases in between. CDR3 bases: TGTGCCAGCAGCTCCGGACAGATGAATACGCAGTATTTT. The encoded protein is CASSSGQMNTQYF.

The chain links TRBV2 to TRBJ2-5; D not certain. The J call may be wrong; the DNA end is better matched by TRBJ2-7. Germline V gene data show CDR1 as SNHLY and CDR2 as FYNNEI. The CDR3 runs to 12 residues. This CDR3 reads CASSRIVYEQYF. The CDR3 nucleotides are TGTGCCAGCAGTCGTATCGTCTACGAGCAGTACTTC.

The rearrangement links TRBV7-9 to TRBJ2-5; 14 nucleotides agree with TRBD2. Gene TRBJ2-7 matches the end of the DNA better, so the J call may be wrong. The CDR3 sequence is 18 residues long. Germline CDR1 reads SEHNR; CDR2 reads FQNEAQ (reference sequence). CDR3 in DNA: TGTGCCAGCAGCTTATGGGGGACTAGCGGGGGTCGACCCTACGAGCAGTACTTC. This codes for CASSLWGTSGGRPYEQYF.

This clone was seen only a few times. This chain uses TRBV7-8 with TRBJ2-7, with D perhaps matching TRBD1 (5 bases). V was pared by 5 bases and J by 0 bases, with 11 bases between. The CDR3 totals 14 residues. From germline, CDR1 is SGHVS and CDR2 FQNEAQ. The DNA of the CDR3 is TGTGCCAGCAGCCCAGAGACAGTCTCCTACGAGCAGTACTTC. Amino acid sequence: CASSPETVSYEQYF.

The chain has TRBV11-3 and TRBJ2-5; tentatively, D is TRBD1 (6 bases). This CDR3 region has 13 residues. Germline assignment: CDR1 SGHNT and CDR2 YENEEA. The V end was cut by 5 bases, the J end by 1 base, with 8 bases between. The CDR3 DNA reads as TGTGCCAGCAGCCGACAGGCCCAAGAGACCCAGTACTTC. Protein: CASSRQAQETQYF.

The table lists this clone with a few counts. This rearrangement joins TRBV6-5 to TRBJ2-5; TRBD1 agrees at 7 bases. CDR1 and CDR2 (germline): MNHEY, SVGAGI. This CDR3 is built from 12 residues. Trimming cost V 2 bases and J 9 bases; bases outside gene matches: 3. The CDR3 bases are TGTGCCAGCAGTTACACAGGGGCGGCCCAGTACTTC. This encodes CASSYTGAAQYF.

This clone was seen a few times. CDR3 loop: CASSSDRRPDTQYF. CDR3 coding DNA: TGTGCCAGCAGCTCCGACAGGAGACCTGATACGCAGTATTTT. The V gene is TRBV11-2, the J gene TRBJ2-3; a weak D match, TRBD1 (6 bases). Trimming removed 4 bases at V and 6 bases at J, with 14 bases between. The CDR3 loop spans 14 amino acids. Germline V CDR1 and CDR2: SGHAT, FQNNGV.

This clone was detected only a few times. The chain has TRBV6-5 and TRBJ2-7; maybe TRBD1 (6 bases). The germline V gene encodes CDR1 MNHEY and CDR2 SVGAGI. Trimming took 6 bases from V and 7 from J, leaving 16 bases between them. This CDR3 region has 13 residues. CDR3 sequence (DNA): TGTGCCAGCAGAGCCAACAGGGTTGGAGAGCAGTACTTC. Its protein is CASRANRVGEQYF.

This clone appeared a few times. V usage is TRBV6-5 and J usage is TRBJ1-2, with 8 bases identical to TRBD1. Germline CDR1 reads MNHEY; CDR2 reads SVGAGI. This CDR3 contains 13 residues. Trimming took 7 bases from V and 3 from J; bases not matched to a gene: 4. The CDR3 spells CASIQGAYYGYTF. Written as DNA, the CDR3 is TGTGCCAGCATCCAGGGGGCTTACTATGGCTACACCTTC.

The chain uses TRBV18 and TRBJ2-7; no reliable D call. With 3 bases removed from V and 3 bases from J, the gap between germline ends came to 12 bases. From germline, CDR1 is KGHSH and CDR2 LQKENI. The CDR3 loop spans 14 amino acids. The CDR3 DNA reads as TGTGCCAGCTCACCGAACTTAGCAAACTACGAGCAGTACTTC. Translating gives CASSPNLANYEQYF. Supplemented by reference TRBV18 and TRBJ2-7, the full variable domain reads NAGVMQNPRHLVRRRGQEARLRCSPMKGHSHVYWYRQLPEEGLKFMVYLQKENIIDESGMPKERFSAEFPKEGPSILRIQQVVRGDSAAYFCASSPNLANYEQYFGPGTRLTVT.

The table lists this clone with a few counts. The chain recombines TRBV5-1 with TRBJ2-3; 10 bases map to TRBD1. The CDR3 runs to 16 residues. Unmatched junction bases numbered 5, after V lost 1 base and J lost 3 bases. Germline V gene data show CDR1 as SGHRS and CDR2 as YFSETQ. CDR3 loop: CASSLRTGGLTDTQYF. CDR3 coding DNA: TGCGCCAGCAGCTTGAGGACAGGGGGTTTGACAGATACGCAGTATTTT.

The chain joins TRBV11-2 to TRBJ2-1; the D is unclear. CDR1 is SGHAT, CDR2 FQNNGV, per germline. Trimming took off 4 bases at V and 0 bases at J, with 10 bases between the two ends. The CDR3 contains 15 residues. CDR3 residues: CASSSTRNSYNEQFF. CDR3 nucleotides: TGTGCCAGCAGCTCGACTCGAAACTCCTACAATGAGCAGTTCTTC.

The table lists this clone with a few counts. This chain connects TRBV2 to TRBJ2-7; 8 nucleotides agree with TRBD1. Germline-derived CDR1 and CDR2 are SNHLY and FYNNEI. The CDR3 length is 14 residues. The trim removed 4 bases at V and 5 bases at J, leaving 7 bases unmatched. The CDR3 nucleotides are TGTGCCAGCAGTGTATGGACAGGGAAACACGAGCAGTACTTC. Its protein product is CASSVWTGKHEQYF.

This clone has a handful of counts. J is TRBJ1-1 and V is TRBV7-2, with 7 bases lining up with TRBD1. This CDR3 comprises 14 residues. The junction had 2 bases not matched to a gene; V was cut back by 0 bases and J by 4 bases. Per germline, CDR1 SGHTA and CDR2 FQGNSA. CDR3 sequence reads: CASSLAQGGTEAFF. CDR3 DNA: TGTGCCAGCAGCTTAGCTCAGGGGGGCACTGAAGCTTTCTTT. Drawing the rest from reference TRBV7-2 and TRBJ1-1, the complete variable domain is GAGVSQSPSNKVTEKGKDVELRCDPISGHTALYWYRQSLGQGLEFLIYFQGNSAPDKSGLPSDRFSAERTGGSVSTLTIQRTQQEDSAVYLCASSLAQGGTEAFFGQGTRLTVV.

A few counts support this clone. The V gene is TRBV4-2, the J gene TRBJ2-1; D is perhaps TRBD1 (5 bases). The V and J ends lost 7 bases and 7 bases respectively, with 14 bases between them. Germline CDR1 is LGHNA and CDR2 is YNFKEQ. CDR3 size: 13 residues. As DNA, the CDR3 is TGTGCCAGCAAGGTAGGGGCGAGGAATGAGCAGTTCTTC. Translation: CASKVGARNEQFF.

The rearrangement links TRBV7-6 to TRBJ2-1; D is possibly TRBD2 (7 bases). Germline assignment: CDR1 SGHVS and CDR2 FNYEAQ. Trimming shortened V by 5 bases and J by 7 bases, and 21 bases separated the two germline ends. The CDR3 spans 16 residues. CDR3 sequence (DNA): TGTGCCAGCAGCGCAGGTCGGGGGGCGATTGTGAATGAGCAGTTCTTC. It yields the protein CASSAGRGAIVNEQFF.

The chain has TRBV7-3 and TRBJ2-7, with 7 nucleotides matching TRBD1. CDR3 size: 14 residues. Germline CDR1 is SGHTA and CDR2 is FQGTGA. Unmatched junction bases numbered 6, after V lost 5 bases and J lost 2 bases. The CDR3 DNA follows: TGTGCCAGCAGCCTCCAGGGGGACGCCTACGAGCAGTACTTC. Encoded protein: CASSLQGDAYEQYF.

The rearrangement uses TRBV7-9 and TRBJ1-5; D is unclear. The ends were cut back, 1 base at V and 3 bases at J, with 7 bases in the middle. The CDR3 runs 14 residues. The germline V gene encodes CDR1 SEHNR and CDR2 FQNEAQ (reference sequence). This CDR3 reads CASSLGHNNQPQHF. The CDR3 coding sequence is TGTGCCAGCAGCTTAGGACATAACAATCAGCCCCAGCATTTT.

V gene TRBV5-4 combines with J gene TRBJ1-2, with 12 bases identical to TRBD1. Germline CDR1 reads SGHNT; CDR2 reads YYREEE (reference sequence). There are 16 residues in the CDR3. The V segment lost 4 bases and the J segment 8 bases; nucleotides outside the gene matches: 12. The CDR3 protein is CASSQGQGAVQGGYTF. The CDR3 DNA is TGTGCCAGCAGCCAGGGACAGGGGGCGGTTCAGGGCGGCTACACCTTC.

This clone was recorded a few times. This sequence joins TRBV7-2 and TRBJ2-2; a possible D gene is TRBD1 (5 bases). V was shortened by 2 bases and J by 0 bases, with 7 bases between the two germline ends. Germline loops: CDR1 SGHTA, CDR2 FQGNSA. The CDR3 contains 15 residues. This chain's CDR3 is CASSLQGSNTGELFF. The CDR3, as DNA: TGTGCCAGCAGCTTACAGGGATCGAACACCGGGGAGCTGTTTTTT.

The CDR3, as DNA: TGTGCCAGCAGCTTTACACCGCCGTGGGAGCAGTACTTC. As protein: CASSFTPPWEQYF. The chain recombines TRBV5-4 with TRBJ2-7; no definite D call. This CDR3 is built from 13 residues. The germline CDR1 and CDR2 sequences are SGHNT and YYREEE (reference sequence). The germline V and J ends were trimmed by 2 bases and 7 bases, with 13 bases remaining between them.

This clone has a handful of counts. V and J are TRBV21-1 and TRBJ1-5; the table gives TRBD1 as D, unverified against the DNA. TRBV21-1 is a recognized pseudogene. This CDR3 is 17 amino acids long. The DNA of the CDR3 is TGTGCCAGCAAGTTACCGGGACAGGAATATAGCAATCAGCCCCAGCATTTT. It translates to CASKLPGQEYSNQPQHF.

The chain has TRBV30 and TRBJ1-1, with D possibly being TRBD1 (5 bases). There are 14 residues in the CDR3. With 3 bases removed from V and 0 bases from J, the gap between germline ends came to 11 bases. Germline V lookup: CDR1 GTSNPN, CDR2 SVGIG (reference sequence). CDR3 DNA: TGTGCCTGGAGCCGCGACAGCTTGAACACTGAAGCTTTCTTT. This gives the protein CAWSRDSLNTEAFF. The full variable domain, rest sourced from reference TRBV30 and TRBJ1-1, is SQTIHQWPATLVQPVGSPLSLECTVEGTSNPNLYWYRQAAGRGLQLLFYSVGIGQISSEVPQNLSASRPQDRQFILSSKKLLLSDSGFYLCAWSRDSLNTEAFFGQGTRLTVV.

The chain recombines TRBV7-8 with TRBJ1-5; the match to TRBD1 covers 7 bases. The junction had 7 bases not matched to a gene; V was cut back by 5 bases and J by 3 bases. The CDR3 has 15 residues. CDR1 is SGHVS, CDR2 FQNEAQ, per germline. CDR3 loop: CASSTMGQHNQPQHF. CDR3 in DNA: TGTGCCAGCAGCACGATGGGACAGCACAATCAGCCCCAGCATTTT.

This sequence joins TRBV28 and TRBJ1-2; 7 nucleotides agree with TRBD1. V trimming: 6 bases; J trimming: 2 bases; junction bases outside the gene matches: 9. The CDR3 sequence is 15 residues long. Germline CDR1 MDHEN, CDR2 SYDVKM. This CDR3 is CASRETGEGNYGYTF. In DNA, the CDR3 is TGTGCCAGCAGAGAAACAGGGGAAGGAAACTATGGCTACACCTTC.

A few counts support this clone. The chain combines TRBV18 with TRBJ1-4, with D uncertain. The V and J ends lost 2 bases and 12 bases respectively, with 10 bases between them. CDR1 and CDR2 (germline): KGHSH, LQKENI. The CDR3 runs 12 residues. This chain's CDR3 is CASSPTGSELFF. The CDR3 coding sequence is TGTGCCAGCTCACCAACCGGGTCAGAACTGTTTTTT.

This clone came up a few times. This chain uses TRBV7-3 with TRBJ2-1, with TRBD2 identical over 10 bases. The CDR3 has 16 residues. The germline gives CDR1 SGHTA, CDR2 FQGTGA. Trimming took 6 bases from V and 0 from J; bases not matched to a gene: 5. The CDR3 here is CASRRVAGGSYNEQFF. The CDR3, as DNA: TGTGCCAGCAGAAGGGTAGCGGGGGGCTCCTACAATGAGCAGTTCTTC. The whole variable domain, filled in from reference TRBV7-3 and TRBJ2-1, reads GAGVSQTPSNKVTEKGKYVELRCDPISGHTALYWYRQSLGQGPEFLIYFQGTGAADDSGLPNDRFFAVRPEGSVSTLKIQRTERGDSAVYLCASRRVAGGSYNEQFFGPGTRLTVL.

The chain links TRBV7-6 to TRBJ2-1; TRBD1 is a possible D gene (6 bases). The CDR3 spans 16 residues. Deletions cut 6 bases from V and 7 bases from J, with 22 bases between. CDR1 is SGHVS and CDR2 is FNYEAQ in the germline V gene. CDR3 nucleotide sequence: TGTGCCAGCAGATCTACGCAGGGGACAAATTATAATGAGCAGTTCTTC. This encodes CASRSTQGTNYNEQFF.

This clone was seen a handful of times. V gene TRBV30 combines with J gene TRBJ2-7, with D perhaps TRBD1 (5 bases). The germline gives CDR1 GTSNPN, CDR2 SVGIG (reference sequence). V gave up 3 bases and J gave up 2 bases, with 17 bases separating them. The CDR3 is 15 residues long. The CDR3 bases are TGTGCCTGGAGGGACGTACAGGCGTCCGCCTACGAGCAGTACTTC. This gives the protein CAWRDVQASAYEQYF.

This clone has a handful of counts. V and J are TRBV19 and TRBJ2-7; 7 positions agree with TRBD1. The CDR3 sequence is 15 residues long. Losses at the gene ends were 5 bases for V and 3 bases for J; bases not matched to a gene: 10. The germline V gene encodes CDR1 LNHDA and CDR2 SQIVND (reference sequence). The chain's CDR3 is CASSVRDSFIYEQYF. The CDR3 DNA reads TGTGCCAGTAGTGTTAGGGACAGTTTCATCTACGAGCAGTACTTC.

This clone was recorded a few times. V is TRBV18 and J is TRBJ2-1; 8 positions match TRBD1. J lost 8 bases, V lost 5 bases, and 14 bases had no gene match. The CDR3 is 16 amino acids. Germline values: CDR1 KGHSH, CDR2 LQKENI. Here the CDR3 DNA reads TGTGCCAGCTCAGGTTCCGGGCAGGGGGCGTTGTATGAGCAGTTCTTC. Translated, it gives CASSGSGQGALYEQFF.

This clone showed up just a few times. The chain links TRBV5-4 to TRBJ1-2, with 10 bases aligning to TRBD1. CDR3 length: 15 amino acids. The V segment lost 4 bases and the J segment 3 bases; nucleotides outside the gene matches: 6. Germline assignment: CDR1 SGHNT and CDR2 YYREEE (reference sequence). The CDR3 DNA follows: TGTGCCAGCAGCACGACAGGGGGCGCCGACTATGGCTACACCTTC. Amino acid sequence: CASSTTGGADYGYTF.